The next 20 T cell receptor beta chains were all read from a single sample in a study of CD8 T cells in ankylosing spondylitis. TCRdb ran MiXCR on the 5' RACE reads and lists one entry per CDR3 protein. Seen here are approximately 110,000 distinct CDR3 sequences, approximately 25% observed once, and the top ten hold 9% to 15%. Sequencing was carried out using synovial fluid, either unsorted or a sorted T cell fraction (not recorded which). The source of these receptors is a male donor with ankylosing spondylitis.

The genes are TRBV12-3 or TRBV12-4 and TRBJ2-7; tentatively, D is TRBD1 or TRBD2 (5 bases each). The V end was cut by 5 bases, the J end by 5 bases, with 19 bases between. This CDR3 region has 15 residues. CDR3 nucleotides: TGTGCCAGCAGTGGACTTCTAGAGGGGAAGGACGAGCAGTACTTC. Protein product: CASSGLLEGKDEQYF.

This clonotype was recorded a few times. V usage is TRBV7-2 and J usage is TRBJ1-1, with TRBD1 matching 10 bases. The V and J ends lost 5 bases and 4 bases, in that order; junction bases with no gene match: 7. CDR3 length: 15 amino acids. Germline CDR1 and CDR2: SGHTA and FQGNSA. The CDR3 nucleotides read TGTGCCAGCAGCGCCCTAAGGACAGGGGGCACTGAAGCTTTCTTT. This codes for CASSALRTGGTEAFF.

V gene TRBV7-2 combines with J gene TRBJ1-2; TRBD1 aligns across 8 bases. Looked up from germline, CDR1 is SGHTA and CDR2 is FQGNSA. The CDR3 extends over 14 amino acids. The trim removed 5 bases at V and 5 bases at J, leaving 7 bases unmatched. CDR3 DNA sequence: TGTGCCAGCAGCGGGCCACAGGGGGGGTATGGCTACACCTTC. Its protein product is CASSGPQGGYGYTF.

This clonotype was seen ten or more times. The chain recombines TRBV29-1 with TRBJ1-3, with unresolved D. The V end was cut by 4 bases, the J end by 0 bases, with 4 bases between. Germline values: CDR1 SQVTM, CDR2 ANQGSEA. The CDR3 sequence is 12 residues long. As DNA, the CDR3 is TGCAGCGTTGGGACCTCTGGAAACACCATATATTTT. Encoded protein: CSVGTSGNTIYF.

Comment on this clonotype: One base away lies a much larger clone, so this may be a sequencing read error. This sequence joins TRBV4-2 and TRBJ2-2; 10 bases line up with TRBD1. Trimming removed 4 bases from V and 3 bases from J; junction bases left unmatched: 2. This CDR3 contains 15 residues. Germline-derived CDR1 and CDR2 are LGHNA and YNFKEQ. The CDR3: CASSPGQGYTGELFF. The CDR3, as DNA: TGTGCCAGCAGCCCGGGACAGGGGTACACCGGGGAGCTGTTTTTT.

The J gene is TRBJ2-5, the V gene TRBV29-1; 14 bases fit TRBD2. CDR1 is SQVTM and CDR2 is ANQGSEA in the germline V gene. The CDR3 has 18 residues. J was trimmed by 0 bases and V by 2 bases; bases with no gene match: 8. The CDR3: CSVEWGLAGAPYQETQYF. As DNA, the CDR3 is TGCAGCGTTGAATGGGGACTAGCGGGAGCCCCGTACCAAGAGACCCAGTACTTC.

The rearrangement joins TRBV10-2 to TRBJ2-3; 8 bases are a match to TRBD2. CDR1 and CDR2 from the germline V gene are WSHSY and SAAADI. V shed 10 bases, J shed 7 bases, and the junction held 10 bases outside the gene matches. This CDR3 region has 13 residues. The CDR3 spells CATSGGGRNTQYF. The CDR3, as DNA: TGCGCCACCAGCGGGGGAGGTAGGAATACGCAGTATTTT.

This clonotype was observed at least ten times. The J gene is TRBJ1-6, the V gene TRBV6-5; perhaps TRBD1 as D (5 bases). The V end lost 4 bases, the J end lost 7 bases, and 11 bases lay between the germline ends. The germline gives CDR1 MNHEY, CDR2 SVGAGI. The CDR3 loop spans 14 amino acids. The CDR3 coding sequence is TGTGCCAGCAGTTCACGGGGGGGAAATTCACCCCTCCACTTT. Protein sequence: CASSSRGGNSPLHF.

This clonotype occurred a few times. V is TRBV4-1 and J is TRBJ2-3; 12 bases line up with TRBD2. The V gene's germline CDR1 is MGHRA and CDR2 YSYEKL. The CDR3 runs to 15 residues. With V trimmed by 4 bases and J by 6 bases, 5 bases remained unmatched. Here the CDR3 reads CASSLTSGGGDTQYF. The DNA of the CDR3 is TGCGCCAGCAGCCTGACTAGCGGGGGTGGGGATACGCAGTATTTT.

This clonotype came up a few times. The genes are TRBV20-1 and TRBJ1-4; TRBD1 aligns across 7 bases. Germline trimming cut 5 bases from V and 7 bases from J; bases unmatched to any gene: 7. Germline CDR1 and CDR2: DFQATT and SNEGSKA (reference sequence). This CDR3 is 13 amino acids long. CDR3 sequence reads: CSAAQGSSEKLFF. For the CDR3, the DNA is TGCAGTGCTGCACAGGGGAGTTCTGAAAAACTGTTTTTT.

This clonotype occurred a few times. The chain carries TRBV7-2 and TRBJ2-1; perhaps D is TRBD1 or TRBD2 (5 bases each). Trimming left V 5 bases short and J 5 bases short, with 22 bases between. Germline V CDR1 and CDR2: SGHTA, FQGNSA. CDR3 length: 17 residues. The CDR3 sequence is CASSPTRGARRDNEQFF. The CDR3, as DNA: TGTGCCAGCAGCCCGACGAGGGGCGCCCGCCGGGACAATGAGCAGTTCTTC.

This clonotype was recorded at least ten times. The CDR3 bases are TGCGCCAGCAGCTTACAGGGGCGGAACTACAATGAGCAGTTCTTC. The encoded protein is CASSLQGRNYNEQFF. This chain links TRBV5-1 with TRBJ2-1; 7 bases are shared with TRBD1. From germline, CDR1 is SGHRS and CDR2 YFSETQ. The CDR3 has 15 residues. Trimming at V came to 2 bases and at J to 3 bases, leaving 5 bases not matched to a gene. The entire variable domain, with the rest obtained from reference TRBV5-1 and TRBJ2-1, is as follows: KAGVTQTPRYLIKTRGQQVTLSCSPISGHRSVSWYQQTPGQGLQFLFEYFSETQRNKGNFPGRFSGRQFSNSRSEMNVSTLELGDSALYLCASSLQGRNYNEQFFGPGTRLTVL.

The gene calls are TRBV20-1 and TRBJ1-4; D not certain. In germline, CDR1 is DFQATT, CDR2 SNEGSKA (reference sequence). Between the trimmed V and J ends, which lost 0 bases and 5 bases, there was a span of 10 bases. This CDR3 comprises 14 residues. The chain's CDR3 is CSARDGSQNEKLFF. CDR3 DNA: TGCAGTGCTAGAGACGGCAGCCAAAATGAAAAACTGTTTTTT.

This chain links TRBV7-9 with TRBJ1-6; D not resolved. With 5 bases removed from V and 15 bases from J, the gap between germline ends came to 20 bases. CDR1 is SEHNR and CDR2 is FQNEAQ in the germline V gene (reference sequence). The CDR3 is made up of 14 amino acids. CDR3: CASSLGPNGYRLHF. As DNA, the CDR3 is TGTGCCAGCAGCCTCGGACCGAACGGGTACCGCCTCCACTTT.

This clonotype was detected a few times. The rearrangement joins TRBV2 to TRBJ2-1; the D gene is possibly TRBD2 (6 bases). The germline V gene encodes CDR1 SNHLY and CDR2 FYNNEI. V lost 3 bases and J 5 bases, leaving 11 bases between the germline ends. This CDR3 is built from 14 residues. CDR3 sequence: CASSDWRDNNEQFF. CDR3 bases: TGTGCCAGCAGTGACTGGCGGGATAACAATGAGCAGTTCTTC. Full variable domain (rest looked up from reference TRBV2 and TRBJ2-1): EPEVTQTPSHQVTQMGQEVILRCVPISNHLYFYWYRQILGQKVEFLVSFYNNEISEKSEIFDDQFSVERPDGSNFTLKIRSTKLEDSAMYFCASSDWRDNNEQFFGPGTRLTVL.

V usage is TRBV29-1 and J usage is TRBJ2-3, with 9 bases identical to TRBD2. The V and J ends lost 6 bases and 0 bases, in that order; junction bases with no gene match: 7. CDR3 length equals 15 residues. The germline V gene encodes CDR1 SQVTM and CDR2 ANQGSEA. The CDR3 reads CSVEQTSGSTDTQYF. The CDR3 DNA sequence: TGCAGCGTCGAACAGACTAGCGGTAGCACAGATACGCAGTATTTT.

The V call is TRBV7-8, the J call TRBJ2-7, with D possibly TRBD2 on 5 matching bases. V was shortened by 1 base and J by 2 bases, with 12 bases between the two germline ends. This CDR3 spans 15 amino acids. Germline assignment: CDR1 SGHVS and CDR2 FQNEAQ. Here the CDR3 DNA reads TGTGCCAGCAGCTTAGATCGGGGTCCAACCTACGAGCAGTACGTC. Its translation is CASSLDRGPTYEQYV.

The chain is built from TRBV11-2 and TRBJ1-5; 7 bases fit TRBD1. Germline V gives CDR1 SGHAT, CDR2 FQNNGV. The CDR3 sequence is 15 residues long. J was trimmed by 4 bases and V by 4 bases; bases with no gene match: 7. The CDR3, as DNA: TGTGCCAGCAGCTCTACCGGGACAGAAAATCAGCCCCAGCATTTT. Amino acid sequence: CASSSTGTENQPQHF.

This clonotype was counted ten times or more. This chain joins TRBV30 and TRBJ2-7, with 9 bases fitting TRBD2. Germline V gene lookup returns CDR1 GTSNPN and CDR2 SVGIG (reference sequence). This CDR3 has 13 amino acids. V shed 7 bases, J shed 4 bases, and the junction held 8 bases outside the gene matches. The CDR3, as DNA: TGTGCCTTTCTGCCGGGACTAGCATACGAGCAGTACTTC. Translation gives CAFLPGLAYEQYF.

This chain joins TRBV20-1 and TRBJ2-2, with 7 bases identical to TRBD1. V trimming: 6 bases; J trimming: 5 bases; junction bases outside the gene matches: 9. This CDR3 comprises 14 residues. CDR1 DFQATT and CDR2 SNEGSKA come from the germline V gene (reference sequence). The CDR3, as DNA: TGCAGTGCGGCGACCGGGACAGAGACCGGGGAGCTGTTTTTT. This codes for CSAATGTETGELFF.